The source of this T cell receptor beta chain is a study of cytomegalovirus exposure and HLA in healthy donors. Overall study results and limits: Per published reports, the classifier diagnosed cytomegalovirus status with high specificity and sensitivity. It was shown in a later analysis that HLA-associated TCR beta chains were more clonally expanded than other, equally common chains. Some TCR beta chains (approximately 180 of them) were listed as cytomegalovirus-associated. Per published accounts, TCR beta sequences correctly predicted the HLA-A and HLA-B alleles of most subjects.

As for this clone: Its antigen remains unidentified.

Trimming stripped 3 bases from V and 3 bases from J, with 14 bases between. From germline, CDR1 is LNHDA and CDR2 SQIVND (reference sequence). The CDR3 loop spans 15 amino acids. Both 60 Vbeta primers and 13 Jbeta primers went into the PCR. Clones were sequenced by immunoSEQ multiplex PCR, and TCRdb holds only the in-frame ones, with some missing. Of about 130,000 clones in the sample, about 74% were seen once. This sequence originates from a woman aged 45-59 years in good health and CMV-seropositive. The sequenced sample was PBMCs. The chain is built from TRBV19 and TRBJ2-5, with a possible D match to TRBD1 (5 bases). The CDR3 region is CASSMFRGREETQYF. CDR3 in DNA: TGTGCCAGTAGTATGTTTAGGGGCCGGGAAGAGACCCAGTACTTC.